This record covers a single T cell receptor (beta chain). Its specificity is not known. The CDR3 is made up of 13 amino acids. CDR1 and CDR2 from the germline V gene are PRHDT and FYEKMQ (reference sequence). The V and J ends lost 1 base and 2 bases respectively, with 5 bases between them. Relapse was seen in all patients after autologous stem cell transplantation, and brentuximab vedotin exposure was variable. Best responses were complete response, partial response or progressive disease. This record belongs to a study of PD-1 blockade in classical Hodgkin lymphoma. Study-wide findings and caveats: Relative to healthy donors, newly diagnosed patients reportedly had lower baseline TCR diversity, which was reported as lower still in relapsed/refractory patients. What drove the repertoire differences, possibly disease activity or prior therapy, has not been defined. Whoever responded completely had baseline diversity much like that seen in newly diagnosed patients.

Only in-frame clones appear in the TCRdb table, and some are missing; sequencing was by immunoSEQ multiplex PCR. Here the sample spans about 97,000 clones, around 80% being singletons. The sample in question was peripheral blood mononuclear cells (PBMCs), obtained at baseline. V gene TRBV13 combines with J gene TRBJ1-1; no reliable D call. The TCR comes from a human donor with classical Hodgkin lymphoma. As DNA, the CDR3 is TGTGCCAGCAGCTTAGTGGATAACACTGAAGCTTTCTTT. It codes for CASSLVDNTEAFF. Complete variable domain (other parts from reference TRBV13 and TRBJ1-1): AAGVIQSPRHLIKEKRETATLKCYPIPRHDTVYWYQQGPGQDPQFLISFYEKMQSDKGSIPDRFSAQQFSDYHSELNMSSLELGDSALYFCASSLVDNTEAFFGQGTRLTVV.